This TCR beta chain stems from a study of read filtering for tumor transcriptome and immune sequencing. Study context: Mean patient age was roughly 66 years, range about 40 to 85; 16 to 20 male, more than 11 female. IR-seq gave about 3.5 to 10.27 million TCR reads per sample; RNA-seq gave about 80 to 1273. By R-ISS, stages I, II and III held around 8, 16 and 7 patients.

This clonotype was detected many times. The germline V gene encodes CDR1 DFQATT and CDR2 SNEGSKA (reference sequence). The CDR3 runs 15 residues. With 5 bases clipped from V and 3 bases from J, the junction kept 13 bases outside the gene matches. This library used about 360 ng RNA and molecular barcoded adaptors spanning alpha/delta and beta/gamma chains. Each CDR3 protein gets one entry after TCRdb re-called the reads with MiXCR. In the table there are tens of thousands of distinct CDR3 sequences, around a fifth of which are singletons. The chain uses TRBV20-1 and TRBJ2-7; 7 bases agree with TRBD1. The clonotype originates from a donor at least 40 years old with multiple myeloma. The sequenced sample was a population of CD138-negative cells sorted from bone marrow. CDR3 in amino acids: CSAQGNRGLLYEQYF. The CDR3 DNA is TGCAGTGCTCAAGGGAACAGGGGCCTGCTCTACGAGCAGTACTTC.